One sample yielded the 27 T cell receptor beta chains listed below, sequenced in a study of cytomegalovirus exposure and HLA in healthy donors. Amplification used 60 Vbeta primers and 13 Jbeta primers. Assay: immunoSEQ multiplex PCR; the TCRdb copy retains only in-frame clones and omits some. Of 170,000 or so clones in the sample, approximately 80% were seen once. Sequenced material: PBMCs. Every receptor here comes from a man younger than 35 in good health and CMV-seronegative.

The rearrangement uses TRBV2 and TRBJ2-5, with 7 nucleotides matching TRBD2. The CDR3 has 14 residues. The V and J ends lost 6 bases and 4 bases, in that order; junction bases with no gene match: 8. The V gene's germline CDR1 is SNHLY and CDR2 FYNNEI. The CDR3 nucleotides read TGTGCCAGCAGAGCCTATGGCGGGAGAGAGACCCAGTACTTC. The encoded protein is CASRAYGGRETQYF.

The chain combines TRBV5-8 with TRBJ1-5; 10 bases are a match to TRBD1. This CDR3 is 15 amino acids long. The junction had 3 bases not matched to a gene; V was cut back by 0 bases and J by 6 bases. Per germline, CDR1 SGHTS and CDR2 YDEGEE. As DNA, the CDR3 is TGTGCCAGCAGCTTGGGGACAGGGGGAAGTCAGCCCCAGCATTTT. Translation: CASSLGTGGSQPQHF.

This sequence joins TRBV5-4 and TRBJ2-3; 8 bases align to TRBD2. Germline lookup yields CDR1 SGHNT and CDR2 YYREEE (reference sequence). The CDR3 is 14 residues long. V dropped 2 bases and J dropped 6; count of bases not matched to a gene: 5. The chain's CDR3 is CASSLSGGKDTQYF. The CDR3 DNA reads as TGTGCCAGCAGCTTATCGGGGGGGAAGGATACGCAGTATTTT.

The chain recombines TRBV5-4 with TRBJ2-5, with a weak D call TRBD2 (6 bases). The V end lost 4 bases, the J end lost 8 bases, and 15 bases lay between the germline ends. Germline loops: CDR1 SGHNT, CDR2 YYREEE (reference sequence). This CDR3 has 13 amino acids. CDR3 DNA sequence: TGTGCCAGCAGCCCGGAGGGGAAAGGAACCCAGTACTTC. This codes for CASSPEGKGTQYF. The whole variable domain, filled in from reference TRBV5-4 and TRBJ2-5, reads ETGVTQSPTHLIKTRGQQVTLRCSSQSGHNTVSWYQQALGQGPQFIFQYYREEENGRGNFPPRFSGLQFPNYSSELNVNALELDDSALYLCASSPEGKGTQYFGPGTRLLVL.

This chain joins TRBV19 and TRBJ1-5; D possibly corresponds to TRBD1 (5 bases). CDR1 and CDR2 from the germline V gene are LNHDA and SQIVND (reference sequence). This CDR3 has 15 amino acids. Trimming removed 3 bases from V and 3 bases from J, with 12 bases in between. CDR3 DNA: TGTGCCAGTAGTATTGGGGCAGGGCTCAATCAGCCCCAGCATTTT. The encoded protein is CASSIGAGLNQPQHF.

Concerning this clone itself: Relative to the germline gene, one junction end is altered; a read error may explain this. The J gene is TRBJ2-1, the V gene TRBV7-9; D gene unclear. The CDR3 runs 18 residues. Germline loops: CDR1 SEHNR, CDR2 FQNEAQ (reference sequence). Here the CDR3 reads CASSSPRSTSVSYNGQFF. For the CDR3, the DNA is TGTGCCAGCAGCTCCCCCCGATCAACAAGCGTGTCCTACAATGGGCAGTTCTTC.

The CDR3 DNA reads TGCGCCAGCAGCTTGGATGGCCAGGGTAGTCAGCCCCAGCATTTT. It specifies CASSLDGQGSQPQHF. This sequence joins TRBV5-1 and TRBJ1-5; D might be TRBD1 (5 bases). The germline V gene encodes CDR1 SGHRS and CDR2 YFSETQ. V was cut by 0 bases and J by 6 bases, with 13 bases left in between. The CDR3 sequence is 15 residues long.

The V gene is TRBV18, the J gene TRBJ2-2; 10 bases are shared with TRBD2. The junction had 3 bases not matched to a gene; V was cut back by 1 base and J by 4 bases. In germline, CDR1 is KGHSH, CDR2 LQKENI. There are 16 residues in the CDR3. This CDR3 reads CASSPRGLAFTGELFF. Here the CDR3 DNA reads TGTGCCAGCTCACCACGGGGACTAGCGTTCACCGGGGAGCTGTTTTTT. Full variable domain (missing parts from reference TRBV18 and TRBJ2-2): NAGVMQNPRHLVRRRGQEARLRCSPMKGHSHVYWYRQLPEEGLKFMVYLQKENIIDESGMPKERFSAEFPKEGPSILRIQQVVRGDSAAYFCASSPRGLAFTGELFFGEGSRLTVL.

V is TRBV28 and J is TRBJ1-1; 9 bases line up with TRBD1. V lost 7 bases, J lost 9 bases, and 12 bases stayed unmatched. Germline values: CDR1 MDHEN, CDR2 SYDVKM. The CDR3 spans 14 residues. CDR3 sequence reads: CASTRPNRGLQAFF. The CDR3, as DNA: TGTGCCAGCACCCGCCCAAACAGGGGGCTTCAAGCTTTCTTT.

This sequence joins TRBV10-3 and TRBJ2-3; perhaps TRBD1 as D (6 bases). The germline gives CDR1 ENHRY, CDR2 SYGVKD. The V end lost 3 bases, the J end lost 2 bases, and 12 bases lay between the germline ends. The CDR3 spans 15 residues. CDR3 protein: CAISDPTGPTDTQYF. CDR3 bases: TGTGCCATCAGTGACCCGACAGGACCCACAGATACGCAGTATTTT.

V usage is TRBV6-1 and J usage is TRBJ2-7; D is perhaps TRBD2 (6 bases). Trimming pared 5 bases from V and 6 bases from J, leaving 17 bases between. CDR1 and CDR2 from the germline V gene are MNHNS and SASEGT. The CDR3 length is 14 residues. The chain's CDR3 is CASSRARGFGEQYF. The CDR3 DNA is TGTGCCAGCAGTCGGGCACGGGGGTTCGGCGAGCAGTACTTC.

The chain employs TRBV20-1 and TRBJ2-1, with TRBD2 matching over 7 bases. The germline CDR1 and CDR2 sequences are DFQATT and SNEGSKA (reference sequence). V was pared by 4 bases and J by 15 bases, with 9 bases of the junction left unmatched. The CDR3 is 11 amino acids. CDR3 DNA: TGCAGTGCTAAGGGTGGCGGGAGAGTGTTCTTC. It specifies CSAKGGGRVFF.

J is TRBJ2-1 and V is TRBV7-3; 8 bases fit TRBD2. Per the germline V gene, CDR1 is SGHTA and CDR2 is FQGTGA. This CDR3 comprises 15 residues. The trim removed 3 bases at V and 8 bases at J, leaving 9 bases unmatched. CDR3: CASSLGTRGRDEQFF. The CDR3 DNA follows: TGTGCCAGCAGCTTGGGGACTAGAGGTAGGGATGAGCAGTTCTTC.

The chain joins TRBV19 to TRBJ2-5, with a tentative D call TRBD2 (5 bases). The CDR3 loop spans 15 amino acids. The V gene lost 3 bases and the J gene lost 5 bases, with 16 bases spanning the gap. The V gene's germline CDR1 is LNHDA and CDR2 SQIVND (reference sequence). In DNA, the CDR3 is TGTGCCAGTAGTATTAGCCCCGGACTGATCGAGACCCAGTACTTC. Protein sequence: CASSISPGLIETQYF. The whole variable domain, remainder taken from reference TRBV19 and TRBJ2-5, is DGGITQSPKYLFRKEGQNVTLSCEQNLNHDAMYWYRQDPGQGLRLIYYSQIVNDFQKGDIAEGYSVSREKKESFPLTVTSAQKNPTAFYLCASSISPGLIETQYFGPGTRLLVL.

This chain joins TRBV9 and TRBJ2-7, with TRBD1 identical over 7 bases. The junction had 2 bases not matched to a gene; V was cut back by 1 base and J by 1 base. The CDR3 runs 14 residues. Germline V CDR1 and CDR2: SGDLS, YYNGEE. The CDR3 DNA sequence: TGTGCCAGCAGCGTAAAGACAGGGTCCTACGAGCAGTACTTC. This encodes CASSVKTGSYEQYF.

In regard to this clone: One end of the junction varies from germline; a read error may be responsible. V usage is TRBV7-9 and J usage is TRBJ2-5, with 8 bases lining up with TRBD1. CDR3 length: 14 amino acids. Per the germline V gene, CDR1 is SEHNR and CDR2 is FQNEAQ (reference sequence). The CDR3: CSSSSDRGLETQYF. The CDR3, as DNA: TGTTCCAGCAGCTCCGACAGGGGTCTAGAGACCCAGTACTTC.

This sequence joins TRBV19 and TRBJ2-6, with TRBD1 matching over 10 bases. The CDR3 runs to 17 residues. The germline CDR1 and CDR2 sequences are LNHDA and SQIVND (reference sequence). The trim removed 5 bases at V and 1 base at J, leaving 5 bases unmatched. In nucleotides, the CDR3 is TGTGCCAGTAGTCGGGACAGGGGTATGTCTGGGGCCAACGTCCTGACTTTC. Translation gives CASSRDRGMSGANVLTF.

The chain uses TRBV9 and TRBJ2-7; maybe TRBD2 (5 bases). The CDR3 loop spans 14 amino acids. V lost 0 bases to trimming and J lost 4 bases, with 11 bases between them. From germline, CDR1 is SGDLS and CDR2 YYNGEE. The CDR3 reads CASSVAGSGYEQYF. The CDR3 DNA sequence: TGTGCCAGCAGCGTAGCGGGGAGTGGGTACGAGCAGTACTTC.

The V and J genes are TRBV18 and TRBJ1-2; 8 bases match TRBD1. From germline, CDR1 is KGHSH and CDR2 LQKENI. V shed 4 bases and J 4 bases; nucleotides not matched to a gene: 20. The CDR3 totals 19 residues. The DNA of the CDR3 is TGTGCCAGCTCACAGCTAACGGACAGGGCGACCGTCGAAGGCTATGGCTACACCTTC. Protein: CASSQLTDRATVEGYGYTF.

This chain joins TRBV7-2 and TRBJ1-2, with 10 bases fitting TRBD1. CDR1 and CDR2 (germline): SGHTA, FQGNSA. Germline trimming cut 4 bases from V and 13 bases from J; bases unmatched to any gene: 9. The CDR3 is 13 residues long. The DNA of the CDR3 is TGTGCCAGCAGCTCACCCGACAGGGGGCGTATCACCTTC. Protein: CASSSPDRGRITF.

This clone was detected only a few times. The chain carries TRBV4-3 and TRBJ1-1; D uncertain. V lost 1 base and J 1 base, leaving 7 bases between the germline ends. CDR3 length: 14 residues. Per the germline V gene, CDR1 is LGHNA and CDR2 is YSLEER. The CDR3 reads CASSQVLANTEAFF. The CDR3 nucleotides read TGCGCCAGCAGCCAAGTTCTAGCGAACACTGAAGCTTTCTTT.

CDR3: CASNRGNEQFF. In DNA, the CDR3 is TGTGCCAGCAACCGGGGGAATGAGCAGTTCTTC. The chain links TRBV28 to TRBJ2-1, with a weak D call TRBD2 (6 bases). V was cut by 7 bases and J by 7 bases, with 8 bases left in between. This CDR3 spans 11 amino acids. Germline lookup yields CDR1 MDHEN and CDR2 SYDVKM.

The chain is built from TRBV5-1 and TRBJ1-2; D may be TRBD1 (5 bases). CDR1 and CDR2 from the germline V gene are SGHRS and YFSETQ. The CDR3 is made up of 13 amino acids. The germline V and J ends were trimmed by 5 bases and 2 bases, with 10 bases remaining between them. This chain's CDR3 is CASRPTVNYGYTF. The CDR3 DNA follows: TGCGCCAGCAGGCCGACAGTGAACTATGGCTACACCTTC. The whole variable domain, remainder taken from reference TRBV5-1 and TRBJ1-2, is KAGVTQTPRYLIKTRGQQVTLSCSPISGHRSVSWYQQTPGQGLQFLFEYFSETQRNKGNFPGRFSGRQFSNSRSEMNVSTLELGDSALYLCASRPTVNYGYTFGSGTRLTVV.

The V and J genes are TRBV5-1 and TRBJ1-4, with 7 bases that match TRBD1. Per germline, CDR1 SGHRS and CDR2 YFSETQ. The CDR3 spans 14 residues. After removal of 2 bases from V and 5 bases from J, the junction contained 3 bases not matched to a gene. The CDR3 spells CASSLGQVNEKLFF. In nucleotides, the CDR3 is TGCGCCAGCAGCTTAGGACAGGTAAATGAAAAACTGTTTTTT.

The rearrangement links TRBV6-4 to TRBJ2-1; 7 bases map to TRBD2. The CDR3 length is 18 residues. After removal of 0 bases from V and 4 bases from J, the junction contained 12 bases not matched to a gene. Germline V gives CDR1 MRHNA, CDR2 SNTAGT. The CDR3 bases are TGTGCCAGCAGTGACTCAAAAAAAGCGGGACGGGAGTACAATGAGCAGTTCTTC. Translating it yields CASSDSKKAGREYNEQFF.

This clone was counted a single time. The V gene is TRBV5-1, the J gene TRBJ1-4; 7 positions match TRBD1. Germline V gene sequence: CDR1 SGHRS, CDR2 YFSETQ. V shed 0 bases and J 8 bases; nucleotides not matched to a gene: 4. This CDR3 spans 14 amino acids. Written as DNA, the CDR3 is TGCGCCAGCAGCTTGGTTGAGGGGGCCGAAAAACTGTTTTTT. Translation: CASSLVEGAEKLFF.

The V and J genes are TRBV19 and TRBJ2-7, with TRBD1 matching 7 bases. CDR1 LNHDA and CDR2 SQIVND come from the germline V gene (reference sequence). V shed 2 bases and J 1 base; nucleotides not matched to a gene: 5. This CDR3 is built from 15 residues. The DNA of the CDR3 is TGTGCCAGTAGTATAACAGGGGACCCATCCTACGAGCAGTACTTC. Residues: CASSITGDPSYEQYF. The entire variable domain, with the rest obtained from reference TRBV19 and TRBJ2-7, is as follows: DGGITQSPKYLFRKEGQNVTLSCEQNLNHDAMYWYRQDPGQGLRLIYYSQIVNDFQKGDIAEGYSVSREKKESFPLTVTSAQKNPTAFYLCASSITGDPSYEQYFGPGTRLTVT.